Below, 2 T cell receptor beta chains from the same sample are listed, as sequenced in a study of cytomegalovirus exposure and HLA in healthy donors. The PCR contained 60 Vbeta and 13 Jbeta primers. The assay was immunoSEQ multiplex PCR, and TCRdb's table has in-frame clones only and misses some. The repertoire has about 110,000 clones, less than 85% of them found once; the top ten carry roughly 3.6%. The sequenced sample was PBMCs. The origin of the receptors is a man between 60 and 75 years old in good health and CMV-seronegative.

This clone was observed a handful of times. The V and J genes are TRBV4-2 and TRBJ1-4; 7 bases are shared with TRBD1. CDR1 is LGHNA and CDR2 is YNFKEQ in the germline V gene. The CDR3 spans 17 residues. Trimming cost V 0 bases and J 0 bases; bases outside gene matches: 4. CDR3 coding DNA: TGTGCCAGCAGCCAAGAAGGACAGGTCGCAACTAATGAAAAACTGTTTTTT. Amino acid sequence: CASSQEGQVATNEKLFF.

The J gene is TRBJ1-5, the V gene TRBV19; D is unresolved. Germline V gene data show CDR1 as LNHDA and CDR2 as SQIVND (reference sequence). The CDR3 runs 13 residues. Trimming took off 5 bases at V and 3 bases at J, with 8 bases between the two ends. The CDR3 protein is CASSRRVNQPQHF. The CDR3 region has the DNA TGTGCCAGTAGTCGACGGGTCAATCAGCCCCAGCATTTT.